This section outlines one TCR beta chain sequence together with its context. The antigen remains unidentified. These data come from a study of cytomegalovirus exposure and HLA in healthy donors. Whole-study results and caveats: In vitro testing confirmed three CMV-associated chains as specific for CMV antigens.

13 Jbeta primers and 60 Vbeta primers were used for the PCR. Method: immunoSEQ multiplex PCR; TCRdb's copy keeps in-frame clones and lacks some. This table has roughly 200,000 clones, approximately 80% appearing once. CDR1 SGHVS and CDR2 FNYEAQ come from the germline V gene. CDR3 length equals 14 residues. V lost 1 base to trimming and J lost 7 bases, with 11 bases between them. These donors counted as nominally healthy when sampled, but unrecorded immune exposures were likely. The sequence derives from a man aged 25-45 years in good health and CMV-seronegative. The sample was PBMCs. This sequence joins TRBV7-6 and TRBJ2-1; a weak D match, TRBD2 (5 bases). CDR3 residues: CASSLDLQRNEQFF. As DNA, the CDR3 is TGTGCCAGCAGCTTAGATCTCCAGCGGAATGAGCAGTTCTTC.